Sequencing of this T cell receptor beta chain was carried out in a study of T cell responses to AZD1222 COVID-19 vaccine. Study summary: Some second doses came at about 4 weeks and others at about 12 weeks; these were pooled. General observations from the study: Clonal diversity may have been underestimated, and the donors were mostly white British, with more females than males.

This clone turned up a few times. The antigen is undetermined. A much more abundant neighbour one base away suggests this may be a read error. The protocol was immunoSEQ multiplex PCR, while the TCRdb copy is restricted to in-frame clones and leaves out a portion. The sample holds around 91,000 clones, roughly 84% seen once. The CDR3 length is 13 residues. Trimming stripped 2 bases from V and 1 base from J, with 6 bases between. From germline, CDR1 is SGHKS and CDR2 YYEKEE (reference sequence). The specimen was peripheral blood, collected on day 0 of AZD1222 vaccination. The chain has TRBV5-5 and TRBJ1-1; D remains unclear. The receptor's source is an adult in good health. As DNA, the CDR3 is TGTGCCAGCAGCTTCCAAGGGAACACTGAAGCTTTCTTT. As protein: CASSFQGNTEAFF. Supplemented by reference TRBV5-5 and TRBJ1-1, the full variable domain reads DAGVTQSPTHLIKTRGQQVTLRCSPISGHKSVSWYQQVLGQGPQFIFQYYEKEERGRGNFPDRFSARQFPNYSSELNVNALLLGDSALYLCASSFQGNTEAFFGQGTRLTVV.